The 25 T cell receptor beta chains reported below all come from one sample, sequenced in a study of cytotoxic CD8 clonotypes in ibrutinib-treated CLL. Libraries were prepared by immunoSEQ multiplex PCR; TCRdb keeps only in-frame clonotypes and omits some of them. The sample holds under 200,000 clones, approximately 77% seen once. The specimen comprised PBMCs, sampled after 12 months of ibrutinib treatment. The receptors derive from a human donor with chronic lymphocytic leukemia.

This chain uses TRBV6-1 with TRBJ1-4; D possibly corresponds to TRBD1 (5 bases). The CDR3 spans 15 residues. V lost 7 bases and J 0 bases, leaving 12 bases between the germline ends. Germline-derived CDR1 and CDR2 are MNHNS and SASEGT. The CDR3 nucleotides are TGTGCCAGCACCGCCGGGGGGGCAACTAATGAAAAACTGTTTTTT. Protein: CASTAGGATNEKLFF.

The gene calls are TRBV18 and TRBJ2-5; D remains unclear. The germline V gene encodes CDR1 KGHSH and CDR2 LQKENI. This CDR3 has 13 residues. V gave up 3 bases and J gave up 2 bases, with 7 bases separating them. The CDR3 DNA reads as TGTGCCAGCTCACCTACTCGACAAGAGACCCAGTACTTC. Translation gives CASSPTRQETQYF.

The chain uses TRBV29-1 and TRBJ1-2; D gene unclear. The V gene lost 6 bases and the J gene lost 0 bases, with 26 bases spanning the gap. The CDR3 length is 18 residues. Per germline, CDR1 SQVTM and CDR2 ANQGSEA. The CDR3 DNA reads as TGCAGCGTGGCGGGAACCTCAAAGCCCCTCACGTCTAACTATGGCTACACCTTC. Translated, it gives CSVAGTSKPLTSNYGYTF.

Of note for this clone: Mismatch with germline at one junction end may stem from a read error. V gene TRBV10-3 combines with J gene TRBJ2-7, with TRBD2 matching 9 bases. This CDR3 region has 15 residues. In germline, CDR1 is ENHRY, CDR2 SYGVKD. The CDR3 DNA sequence: TGTGCCACCAGTGGAGAGAGCGGGGGGCCCTACGAGCAGTACTTC. Translating gives CATSGESGGPYEQYF.

V is TRBV10-1 and J is TRBJ2-3; a possible D gene is TRBD2 (6 bases). V was cut by 0 bases and J by 0 bases, with 22 bases left in between. CDR3 length: 20 amino acids. Germline-derived CDR1 and CDR2 are WNHNN and SYGVQD (reference sequence). For the CDR3, the DNA is TGCGCCAGCAGTGAGTCCCACGAACAGCCCCCCGGGACTAGCACAGATACGCAGTATTTT. Translation: CASSESHEQPPGTSTDTQYF.

This chain joins TRBV28 and TRBJ2-1; TRBD1 matches at 9 bases. The germline gives CDR1 MDHEN, CDR2 SYDVKM. The CDR3 has 14 residues. Losses at the gene ends were 6 bases for V and 8 bases for J; bases not matched to a gene: 8. CDR3 residues: CASSRTGASDEQFF. The CDR3 region has the DNA TGTGCCAGCAGCAGGACAGGGGCTAGCGATGAGCAGTTCTTC.

The rearrangement uses TRBV18 and TRBJ1-5, with D uncertain. The V gene lost 3 bases and the J gene lost 3 bases, with 9 bases spanning the gap. CDR1 KGHSH and CDR2 LQKENI come from the germline V gene. The CDR3 has 14 amino acids. CDR3 coding DNA: TGTGCCAGCTCACCGGACGGAGCCAATCAGCCCCAGCATTTT. It translates to CASSPDGANQPQHF.

The chain uses TRBV18 and TRBJ2-7, with no clear D. The ends were cut back, 2 bases at V and 5 bases at J, with 13 bases in the middle. CDR1 KGHSH and CDR2 LQKENI come from the germline V gene. CDR3 length equals 14 residues. CDR3 in DNA: TGTGCCAGCTCACCATGGGATAAGATAAACGAGCAGTACTTC. This sequence encodes CASSPWDKINEQYF.

The chain couples TRBV6-1 to TRBJ2-7; 11 bases line up with TRBD2. J gave up 2 bases and V 6 bases, and 6 bases lay outside the gene matches. The CDR3 runs to 15 residues. Germline V gives CDR1 MNHNS, CDR2 SASEGT. The CDR3 is CASSRLAGGPYEQYF. CDR3 bases: TGTGCCAGCAGCCGATTAGCGGGAGGGCCCTACGAGCAGTACTTC.

The rearrangement joins TRBV5-1 to TRBJ2-3, with 13 bases matching TRBD2. Germline CDR1 reads SGHRS; CDR2 reads YFSETQ. The CDR3 covers 16 residues. With 0 bases clipped from V and 4 bases from J, the junction kept 2 bases outside the gene matches. The CDR3 coding sequence is TGCGCCAGCAGCTTGGGGACTAGCGGGGGAGCAGATACGCAGTATTTT. Its protein is CASSLGTSGGADTQYF.

V usage is TRBV7-9 and J usage is TRBJ2-3, with 10 positions matching TRBD2. This CDR3 is built from 16 residues. Per germline, CDR1 SEHNR and CDR2 FQNEAQ (reference sequence). J gave up 1 base and V 1 base, and 2 bases lay outside the gene matches. This chain's CDR3 is CASSLGGLAGTDTQYF. The CDR3 DNA reads as TGTGCCAGCAGCTTAGGAGGACTAGCGGGCACAGATACGCAGTATTTT.

The gene calls are TRBV28 and TRBJ2-5; D is undetermined. This CDR3 contains 14 residues. The germline V gene encodes CDR1 MDHEN and CDR2 SYDVKM. The germline V and J ends were trimmed by 3 bases and 5 bases, with 13 bases remaining between them. In DNA form, the CDR3 reads TGTGCCAGCAGTTTCCATCGTACTCCGGAGACCCAGTACTTC. Translation: CASSFHRTPETQYF.

The V and J genes are TRBV28 and TRBJ2-5, with 12 bases identical to TRBD2. Germline values: CDR1 MDHEN, CDR2 SYDVKM. The CDR3 spans 16 residues. Losses at the gene ends were 5 bases for V and 4 bases for J; bases not matched to a gene: 8. In DNA, the CDR3 is TGTGCCAGCAGTCATCAGACTAGCGGGAGCCCAGAGACCCAGTACTTC. Protein: CASSHQTSGSPETQYF.

V and J are TRBV18 and TRBJ1-3; D not resolved. CDR1 and CDR2 (germline): KGHSH, LQKENI. V lost 4 bases, J lost 1 base, and 11 bases lay in between. This CDR3 has 15 residues. The CDR3 nucleotides are TGTGCCAGCTCACTTGTTGAGGGATCTGGAAACACCATATATTTT. Encoded protein: CASSLVEGSGNTIYF.

V and J are TRBV7-8 and TRBJ1-1; D gene ambiguous. V was cut by 3 bases and J by 1 base, with 9 bases left in between. The CDR3 loop spans 14 amino acids. Germline CDR1 and CDR2: SGHVS and FQNEAQ. The CDR3 DNA reads as TGTGCCAGCAGCTTCCGACGGGAGAACACTGAAGCTTTCTTT. Translating it yields CASSFRRENTEAFF.

On this clone itself: The junction shows a germline mismatch at one end, possibly a read error. The chain employs TRBV6-6 and TRBJ1-2, with D possibly TRBD1 on 5 matching bases. CDR1 MNHNY and CDR2 SVGAGI come from the germline V gene (reference sequence). CDR3 size: 9 residues. CDR3 in amino acids: CASRHGTFF. In DNA, the CDR3 is TGTGCCAGCAGACATGGGACGTTCTTC.

This sequence joins TRBV6-5 and TRBJ1-1; 7 bases match TRBD1. J lost 1 base, V lost 11 bases, and 7 bases had no gene match. Germline loops: CDR1 MNHEY, CDR2 SVGAGI. This CDR3 is 13 amino acids long. The CDR3 sequence is CAGQDGQNTEAFF. As DNA, the CDR3 is TGTGCCGGACAGGACGGTCAGAACACTGAAGCTTTCTTT.

V is TRBV28 and J is TRBJ2-6; 7 positions agree with TRBD2. The CDR3 covers 18 residues. The V and J ends lost 3 bases and 1 base, in that order; junction bases with no gene match: 9. In germline, CDR1 is MDHEN, CDR2 SYDVKM. The CDR3 nucleotides are TGTGCCAGCAGTTTCCCCGGGGGGAAAAGGTCTGGGGCCAACGTCCTGACTTTC. Protein product: CASSFPGGKRSGANVLTF.

The chain joins TRBV5-5 to TRBJ2-7; D call uncertain. CDR3 length: 14 amino acids. From germline, CDR1 is SGHKS and CDR2 YYEKEE (reference sequence). The germline V and J ends were trimmed by 1 base and 5 bases, with 13 bases remaining between them. The CDR3 region is CASSLSPPIDEQYF. Written as DNA, the CDR3 is TGTGCCAGCAGCTTGTCACCCCCTATAGACGAGCAGTACTTC.

This chain links TRBV6-1 with TRBJ1-4; no definite D call. The ends were cut back, 6 bases at V and 5 bases at J, with 13 bases in the middle. CDR3 length: 14 residues. Per germline, CDR1 MNHNS and CDR2 SASEGT. CDR3 loop: CASRSGRSNEKLFF. CDR3 sequence (DNA): TGTGCCAGCAGGAGTGGGAGATCGAATGAAAAACTGTTTTTT.

V gene TRBV7-8 combines with J gene TRBJ2-6; D call uncertain. Trimming cost V 3 bases and J 2 bases, with 20 bases left between them. The CDR3 loop spans 19 amino acids. Looked up from germline, CDR1 is SGHVS and CDR2 is FQNEAQ. The CDR3, as DNA: TGTGCCAGCAGCTTGGTTTGGTCCCGTACGGCTACTGGGGCCAACGTCCTGACTTTC. Its translation: CASSLVWSRTATGANVLTF. The full variable domain, with the rest looked up from reference TRBV7-8 and TRBJ2-6, is GAGVSQSPRYKVAKRGQDVALRCDPISGHVSLFWYQQALGQGPEFLTYFQNEAQLDKSGLPSDRFFAERPEGSVSTLKIQRTQQEDSAVYLCASSLVWSRTATGANVLTFGAGSRLTVL.

For this clone: Other DNA sequences of this sample code for an identical CDR3. V gene TRBV7-2 combines with J gene TRBJ2-7; D not resolved. There are 12 residues in the CDR3. V lost 4 bases to trimming and J lost 0 bases, with 4 bases between them. Per the germline V gene, CDR1 is SGHTA and CDR2 is FQGNSA. The DNA for the CDR3 is TGTGCCAGCAGCTCTAGCTCCTACGAGCAGTACTTC. This translates into CASSSSSYEQYF.

For the CDR3, the DNA is TGTGCCAGCTCACCACTAGCCTCTATAGGGCACGAGCAGTACTTC. This codes for CASSPLASIGHEQYF. J is TRBJ2-7 and V is TRBV18; the D is unclear. Trimming stripped 1 base from V and 5 bases from J, with 15 bases between. The CDR3 loop spans 15 amino acids. The germline CDR1 and CDR2 sequences are KGHSH and LQKENI.

This chain joins TRBV2 and TRBJ2-7; 7 nucleotides agree with TRBD2. CDR1 and CDR2 from the germline V gene are SNHLY and FYNNEI. The CDR3 is made up of 11 amino acids. Trimming removed 11 bases from V and 4 bases from J; junction bases left unmatched: 5. Here the CDR3 DNA reads TGTGCCGGGCGCGGGAGTTACGAGCAGTACTTC. Encoded protein: CAGRGSYEQYF.

The chain uses TRBV9 and TRBJ1-1, with D possibly TRBD1 on 6 matching bases. With 0 bases removed from V and 5 bases from J, the gap between germline ends came to 14 bases. Per germline, CDR1 SGDLS and CDR2 YYNGEE. CDR3 length equals 15 residues. The CDR3 loop is CASSVESRGGTEAFF. The CDR3, as DNA: TGTGCCAGCAGCGTAGAGAGTAGGGGGGGAACTGAAGCTTTCTTT.